This T cell receptor beta chain was sequenced in a study of blood T cell repertoires in COVID-19. Study overall: Donors in the United States, Italy and Spain gave samples during acute or convalescent COVID-19.

Here immunoSEQ multiplex PCR was the method, and the copy in TCRdb shows in-frame clones only, minus some. The sample has 65,000 to 70,000 clones, about nine tenths seen once. J lost 2 bases, V lost 4 bases, and 7 bases had no gene match. CDR3 size: 16 residues. Germline loops: CDR1 LNHDA, CDR2 SQIVND (reference sequence). The sequence was obtained from a man aged 50 to 60 with active COVID-19. The material sequenced was peripheral blood. V is TRBV19 and J is TRBJ1-5, with 8 positions matching TRBD1. The CDR3 nucleotides read TGTGCCAGTAGTAACAGGGACAGGACCCGCAATCAGCCCCAGCATTTT. Protein: CASSNRDRTRNQPQHF.